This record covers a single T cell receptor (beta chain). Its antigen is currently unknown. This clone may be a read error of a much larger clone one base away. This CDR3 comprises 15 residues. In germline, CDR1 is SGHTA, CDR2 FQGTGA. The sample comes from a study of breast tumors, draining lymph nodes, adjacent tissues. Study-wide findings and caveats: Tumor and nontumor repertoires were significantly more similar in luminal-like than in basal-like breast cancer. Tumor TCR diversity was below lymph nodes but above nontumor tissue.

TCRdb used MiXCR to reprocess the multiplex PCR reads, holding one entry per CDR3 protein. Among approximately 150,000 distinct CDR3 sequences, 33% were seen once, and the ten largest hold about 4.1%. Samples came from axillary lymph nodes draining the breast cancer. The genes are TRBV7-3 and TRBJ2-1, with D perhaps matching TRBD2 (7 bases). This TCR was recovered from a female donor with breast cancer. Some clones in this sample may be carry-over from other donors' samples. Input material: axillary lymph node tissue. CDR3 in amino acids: CASSLYGGPEAEQLF. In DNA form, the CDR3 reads TGTGCCAGCAGCTTATACGGGGGGCCGGAGGCTGAGCAGCTCTTC.